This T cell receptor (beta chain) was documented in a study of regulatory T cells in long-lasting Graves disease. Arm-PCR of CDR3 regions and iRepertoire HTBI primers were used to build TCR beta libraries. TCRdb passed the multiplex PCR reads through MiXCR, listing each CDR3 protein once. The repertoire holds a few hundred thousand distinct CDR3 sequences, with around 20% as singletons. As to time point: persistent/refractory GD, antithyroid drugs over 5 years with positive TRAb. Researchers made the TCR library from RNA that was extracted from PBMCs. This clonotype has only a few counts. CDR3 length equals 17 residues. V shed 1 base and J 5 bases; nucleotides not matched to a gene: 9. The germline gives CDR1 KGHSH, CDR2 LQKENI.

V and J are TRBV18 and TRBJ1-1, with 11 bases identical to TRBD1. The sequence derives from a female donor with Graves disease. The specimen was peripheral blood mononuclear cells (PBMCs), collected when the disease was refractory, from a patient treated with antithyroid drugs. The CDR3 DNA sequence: TGTGCCAGCTCACCACAAGGGACAGGGGGTTTGAGAACTGAAGCTTTCTTT. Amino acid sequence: CASSPQGTGGLRTEAFF.